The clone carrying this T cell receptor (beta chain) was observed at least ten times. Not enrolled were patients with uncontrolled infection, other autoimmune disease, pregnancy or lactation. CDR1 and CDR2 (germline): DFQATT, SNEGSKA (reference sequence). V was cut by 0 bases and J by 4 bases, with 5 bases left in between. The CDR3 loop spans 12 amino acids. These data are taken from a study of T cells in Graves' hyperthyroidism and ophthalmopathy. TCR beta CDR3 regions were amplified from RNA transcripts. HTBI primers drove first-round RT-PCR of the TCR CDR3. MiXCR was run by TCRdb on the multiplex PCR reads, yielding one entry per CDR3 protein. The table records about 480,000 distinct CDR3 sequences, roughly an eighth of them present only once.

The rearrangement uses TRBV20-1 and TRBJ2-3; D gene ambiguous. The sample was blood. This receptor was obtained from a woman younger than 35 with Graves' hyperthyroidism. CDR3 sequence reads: CSARDTSDTQYF. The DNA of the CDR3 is TGCAGTGCTAGAGATACGTCAGATACGCAGTATTTT.